These 12 T cell receptor beta chains were all obtained from the same sample, sequenced in a study of T cells after posttransplantation cyclophosphamide. This table comes from immunoSEQ multiplex PCR, and its TCRdb copy is limited to in-frame clones, with some not included. This table has 9,000 to 9,500 clones, roughly 98% appearing once. Material for sequencing was naive CD8+ T cells sorted from PBMCs. These receptors were obtained from a middle-aged man in good health, CMV-negative, and a related stem cell transplant donor.

This chain connects TRBV5-1 to TRBJ2-1; D not certain. The V and J ends lost 3 bases and 10 bases respectively, with 8 bases between them. The germline CDR1 and CDR2 sequences are SGHRS and YFSETQ. The CDR3 consists of 11 residues. The CDR3 sequence is CASSSNLEQFF. Here the CDR3 DNA reads TGCGCCAGCAGCTCTAACCTGGAGCAGTTCTTC.

This clone has a single count. This rearrangement joins TRBV7-2 to TRBJ2-2; 11 nucleotides align to TRBD1. This CDR3 comprises 19 residues. Germline CDR1 reads SGHTA; CDR2 reads FQGNSA. With 6 bases clipped from V and 1 base from J, the junction kept 13 bases outside the gene matches. CDR3 sequence reads: CASSRTGGRDWVNTGELFF. As DNA, the CDR3 is TGTGCCAGCAGTAGGACAGGGGGCCGGGACTGGGTGAACACCGGGGAGCTGTTTTTT. Filled out from reference TRBV7-2 and TRBJ2-2, the complete variable domain reads GAGVSQSPSNKVTEKGKDVELRCDPISGHTALYWYRQSLGQGLEFLIYFQGNSAPDKSGLPSDRFSAERTGGSVSTLTIQRTQQEDSAVYLCASSRTGGRDWVNTGELFFGEGSRLTVL.

In its sample, this clone was seen once. The chain links TRBV5-6 to TRBJ1-2; D uncertain. V was pared by 4 bases and J by 3 bases, with 10 bases between. Germline V gene data show CDR1 as SGHDT and CDR2 as YYEEEE. The CDR3 sequence is 13 residues long. The CDR3 coding sequence is TGTGCCAGCAGCAACCGGGATTACTATGGCTACACCTTC. This translates into CASSNRDYYGYTF. Supplemented by reference TRBV5-6 and TRBJ1-2, the full variable domain reads DAGVTQSPTHLIKTRGQQVTLRCSPKSGHDTVSWYQQALGQGPQFIFQYYEEEERQRGNFPDRFSGHQFPNYSSELNVNALLLGDSALYLCASSNRDYYGYTFGSGTRLTVV.

The chain combines TRBV7-3 with TRBJ2-3; tentatively, D is TRBD2 (6 bases). The CDR3 has 15 residues. V was clipped by 6 bases and J by 4 bases, with 17 bases between them. CDR1 is SGHTA and CDR2 is FQGTGA in the germline V gene. DNA for the CDR3: TGTGCCAGCAGTAAGGACGGGGGTAAGGCAGATACGCAGTATTTT. Amino acid sequence: CASSKDGGKADTQYF.

The rearrangement links TRBV5-1 to TRBJ2-2, with a tentative D call TRBD2 (6 bases). Germline V gene sequence: CDR1 SGHRS, CDR2 YFSETQ. With 5 bases removed from V and 6 bases from J, the gap between germline ends came to 20 bases. This CDR3 has 16 amino acids. DNA of the CDR3: TGCGCCAGCAGGGCCCCTTCAGCGGGCCAACCCGGGGAGCTGTTTTTT. It translates to CASRAPSAGQPGELFF.

V is TRBV2 and J is TRBJ1-5, with a tentative D call TRBD1 (6 bases). This CDR3 region has 16 residues. Trimming removed 6 bases at V and 2 bases at J, with 17 bases between. The germline V gene encodes CDR1 SNHLY and CDR2 FYNNEI. CDR3 nucleotides: TGTGCCAGCAGCAAGTCCTCGGGGGGGCGCAATCAGCCCCAGCATTTT. Protein: CASSKSSGGRNQPQHF.

The genes are TRBV5-4 and TRBJ1-3, with TRBD1 as a possible D gene (6 bases). This CDR3 comprises 17 residues. Germline V gene data show CDR1 as SGHNT and CDR2 as YYREEE (reference sequence). V was clipped by 2 bases and J by 2 bases, with 17 bases between them. The CDR3 reads CASSLFPGVVPGNTIYF. CDR3 DNA sequence: TGTGCCAGCAGCTTATTCCCAGGGGTTGTCCCTGGAAACACCATATATTTT. Together with reference TRBV5-4 and TRBJ1-3, the CDR3 gives the full variable domain: ETGVTQSPTHLIKTRGQQVTLRCSSQSGHNTVSWYQQALGQGPQFIFQYYREEENGRGNFPPRFSGLQFPNYSSELNVNALELDDSALYLCASSLFPGVVPGNTIYFGEGSWLTVV.

The chain has TRBV7-9 and TRBJ2-1, with TRBD2 as a possible D gene (6 bases). CDR1 is SEHNR, CDR2 FQNEAQ, per germline (reference sequence). The CDR3 spans 14 residues. The V end was cut by 3 bases, the J end by 5 bases, with 11 bases between. CDR3 nucleotide sequence: TGTGCCAGCAGCTTTGGAGGGGACCACAATGAGCAGTTCTTC. Amino acids: CASSFGGDHNEQFF.

This clone occurred once. The chain is built from TRBV6-1 and TRBJ1-1; possibly TRBD1 for D (6 bases). Germline values: CDR1 MNHNS, CDR2 SASEGT. Trimming left V 6 bases short and J 1 base short, with 9 bases between. This CDR3 comprises 13 residues. The CDR3 DNA reads TGTGCCAGCAGCTCCAGGGGGAACACTGAAGCTTTCTTT. Translated: CASSSRGNTEAFF.

The chain couples TRBV5-6 to TRBJ2-5; no clear D gene. V was trimmed by 0 bases and J by 2 bases, leaving 5 bases between them. Per germline, CDR1 SGHDT and CDR2 YYEEEE. This CDR3 region has 13 residues. CDR3 sequence: CASSLVQQETQYF. CDR3 nucleotide sequence: TGTGCCAGCAGCTTGGTACAGCAAGAGACCCAGTACTTC.

This chain uses TRBV6-5 with TRBJ2-7; a weak D match, TRBD1 (5 bases). The CDR3 totals 16 residues. The germline V gene encodes CDR1 MNHEY and CDR2 SVGAGI. Deletions cut 0 bases from V and 2 bases from J, with 14 bases between. The chain's CDR3 is CASSYSVGHLPYEQYF. DNA of the CDR3: TGTGCCAGCAGTTACTCGGTGGGGCACCTCCCCTACGAGCAGTACTTC.

V gene TRBV5-5 combines with J gene TRBJ2-1; 9 nucleotides agree with TRBD2. The CDR3 spans 18 residues. The trim removed 0 bases at V and 2 bases at J, leaving 9 bases unmatched. CDR1 and CDR2 (germline): SGHKS, YYEKEE (reference sequence). CDR3 nucleotide sequence: TGTGCCAGCAGCTTGGCCGTTAGCGGGAGATCTACCTACAATGAGCAGTTCTTC. This codes for CASSLAVSGRSTYNEQFF. The full variable domain, completed using reference TRBV5-5 and TRBJ2-1, is DAGVTQSPTHLIKTRGQQVTLRCSPISGHKSVSWYQQVLGQGPQFIFQYYEKEERGRGNFPDRFSARQFPNYSSELNVNALLLGDSALYLCASSLAVSGRSTYNEQFFGPGTRLTVL.